This entry lists 15 T cell receptor beta chains sequenced from one sample in a study of radiation and T cells in renal cell carcinoma. Time point here: blood 2 weeks post-SBRT. Noted treatment: 15 Gy SBRT to primary tumor, nephrectomy 4 weeks later. Clones were read by immunoSEQ multiplex PCR, and TCRdb kept only the in-frame ones, dropping some. The sample includes some 120,000 clones, more than 75% of them seen just once. The sample in question was blood, obtained from a patient whose treatment included radiotherapy and nephrectomy. The receptors come from a woman in her 70s with renal cell carcinoma.

This sequence joins TRBV11-2 and TRBJ2-7; possibly TRBD2 for D (6 bases). Germline assignment: CDR1 SGHAT and CDR2 FQNNGV. V was shortened by 1 base and J by 4 bases, with 17 bases between the two germline ends. This CDR3 has 16 residues. CDR3 DNA: TGTGCCAGCAGCTTAGCGGCGGGGTCGAGACTTTACGAGCAGTACTTC. Amino acid sequence: CASSLAAGSRLYEQYF.

The chain is built from TRBV13 and TRBJ2-1; the match to TRBD2 covers 8 bases. The germline gives CDR1 PRHDT, CDR2 FYEKMQ (reference sequence). The CDR3 spans 17 residues. V trimming: 4 bases; J trimming: 3 bases; junction bases outside the gene matches: 11. The CDR3 nucleotides are TGTGCCAGCAGCTCCCACGGGGGGGACACCGACTACAATGAGCAGTTCTTC. The encoded protein is CASSSHGGDTDYNEQFF.

The V and J genes are TRBV7-3 and TRBJ2-2; 7 bases line up with TRBD1. From germline, CDR1 is SGHTA and CDR2 FQGTGA. This CDR3 contains 14 residues. Trimming took 5 bases from V and 6 from J; bases not matched to a gene: 6. CDR3 bases: TGTGCCAGCAGCACACGACAGGGCCCCGGGGAGCTGTTTTTT. Translation gives CASSTRQGPGELFF.

The genes are TRBV4-3 and TRBJ2-3; D uncertain. The CDR3 runs to 14 residues. V was cut by 0 bases and J by 2 bases, with 6 bases left in between. CDR1 and CDR2 from the germline V gene are LGHNA and YSLEER. The CDR3 sequence: CASSQEGFTDTQYF. The CDR3 bases are TGCGCCAGCAGCCAAGAAGGGTTCACAGATACGCAGTATTTT.

The V gene is TRBV5-1, the J gene TRBJ2-3; 7 bases are a match to TRBD2. V dropped 1 base and J dropped 1; count of bases not matched to a gene: 6. Germline V gene lookup returns CDR1 SGHRS and CDR2 YFSETQ. The CDR3 covers 16 residues. The CDR3 loop reads CASSLFSSGGTDTQYF. CDR3 in DNA: TGCGCCAGCAGCTTGTTCTCAAGCGGGGGCACAGATACGCAGTATTTT.

The CDR3 sequence is CASSIIGQIYGYTF. The DNA of the CDR3 is TGTGCCAGTAGTATAATAGGGCAGATCTATGGCTACACCTTC. J is TRBJ1-2 and V is TRBV19; D is unresolved. Trimming shortened V by 2 bases and J by 4 bases, and 11 bases separated the two germline ends. Germline V CDR1 and CDR2: LNHDA, SQIVND (reference sequence). This CDR3 has 14 residues.

V gene TRBV29-1 combines with J gene TRBJ2-7, with D possibly TRBD2 on 5 matching bases. Germline values: CDR1 SQVTM, CDR2 ANQGSEA. CDR3 length equals 13 residues. V was pared by 1 base and J by 0 bases, with 7 bases between. Written as DNA, the CDR3 is TGCAGCGTTGAAGGACGGGACTCCTACGAGCAGTACTTC. Protein product: CSVEGRDSYEQYF.

The chain links TRBV11-2 to TRBJ1-1; possible D gene TRBD1, 6 bases. The V and J ends lost 7 bases and 5 bases respectively, with 17 bases between them. Germline lookup yields CDR1 SGHAT and CDR2 FQNNGV. This CDR3 has 14 residues. CDR3: CASTQGGGLTEAFF. CDR3 nucleotides: TGTGCCAGCACCCAAGGGGGGGGGCTGACTGAAGCTTTCTTT. Combining the CDR3 with reference TRBV11-2 and TRBJ1-1 gives the whole variable domain EAGVAQSPRYKIIEKRQSVAFWCNPISGHATLYWYQQILGQGPKLLIQFQNNGVVDDSQLPKDRFSAERLKGVDSTLKIQPAKLEDSAVYLCASTQGGGLTEAFFGQGTRLTVV.

The gene calls are TRBV9 and TRBJ2-3; 15 nucleotides match TRBD2. Trimming removed 0 bases from V and 5 bases from J; junction bases left unmatched: 4. Germline-derived CDR1 and CDR2 are SGDLS and YYNGEE. The CDR3 is made up of 17 amino acids. CDR3 in amino acids: CASSVAGLAGGLDTQYF. Written as DNA, the CDR3 is TGTGCCAGCAGCGTAGCGGGACTAGCGGGGGGTTTAGATACGCAGTATTTT. The full variable domain, in which reference TRBV9 and TRBJ2-3 provide the parts outside the CDR3, is DSGVTQTPKHLITATGQRVTLRCSPRSGDLSVYWYQQSLDQGLQFLIQYYNGEERAKGNILERFSAQQFPDLHSELNLSSLELGDSALYFCASSVAGLAGGLDTQYFGPGTRLTVL.

This chain joins TRBV5-8 and TRBJ1-2; the D is unclear. V gave up 0 bases and J gave up 3 bases, with 12 bases separating them. Germline CDR1 SGHTS, CDR2 YDEGEE. CDR3 length: 15 amino acids. The CDR3 region has the DNA TGTGCCAGCAGCTTGGGTGTCGGAATATACTATGGCTACACCTTC. Protein sequence: CASSLGVGIYYGYTF.

As for this clone: Other DNA sequences within the sample encode an identical CDR3. The chain has TRBV29-1 and TRBJ2-7; 7 bases line up with TRBD2. With V trimmed by 4 bases and J by 4 bases, 1 base remained unmatched. The CDR3 contains 11 residues. Looked up from germline, CDR1 is SQVTM and CDR2 is ANQGSEA. The CDR3 DNA is TGCAGCGTTGGGGGGGGTTACGAGCAGTACTTC. Translating it yields CSVGGGYEQYF.

This clone has more than one count but fewer than ten. V and J are TRBV27 and TRBJ1-2; D not resolved. This CDR3 region has 14 residues. V lost 3 bases to trimming and J lost 3 bases, with 11 bases between them. Germline loops: CDR1 MNHEY, CDR2 SMNVEV (reference sequence). DNA for the CDR3: TGTGCCAGCAGTTTGAGGGCTTGGGACTATGGCTACACCTTC. Its protein is CASSLRAWDYGYTF.

The V gene is TRBV4-1, the J gene TRBJ2-3; TRBD1 is a possible D gene (6 bases). Trimming pared 4 bases from V and 0 bases from J, leaving 14 bases between. Per germline, CDR1 MGHRA and CDR2 YSYEKL. The CDR3 covers 16 residues. CDR3: CASSLGVGGSTDTQYF. The CDR3 DNA reads TGCGCCAGCAGCCTCGGGGTAGGGGGAAGCACAGATACGCAGTATTTT.

This chain uses TRBV6-5 with TRBJ2-1; D could derive from TRBD1 or TRBD2 (5 bases each). The CDR3 sequence is 13 residues long. Trimming removed 6 bases from V and 10 bases from J, with 16 bases in between. CDR1 MNHEY and CDR2 SVGAGI come from the germline V gene. The CDR3 reads CASRVGWGGEQFF. The CDR3 bases are TGTGCCAGCAGGGTCGGGTGGGGCGGGGAGCAGTTCTTC.

The V and J genes are TRBV29-1 and TRBJ1-5; a weak D match, TRBD1 (6 bases). CDR3 length equals 14 residues. The germline V and J ends were trimmed by 7 bases and 6 bases, with 19 bases remaining between them. Germline V gene lookup returns CDR1 SQVTM and CDR2 ANQGSEA. This CDR3 reads CSADLVGGSQPQHF. CDR3 nucleotides: TGCAGCGCCGACCTCGTGGGGGGCTCTCAGCCCCAGCATTTT.